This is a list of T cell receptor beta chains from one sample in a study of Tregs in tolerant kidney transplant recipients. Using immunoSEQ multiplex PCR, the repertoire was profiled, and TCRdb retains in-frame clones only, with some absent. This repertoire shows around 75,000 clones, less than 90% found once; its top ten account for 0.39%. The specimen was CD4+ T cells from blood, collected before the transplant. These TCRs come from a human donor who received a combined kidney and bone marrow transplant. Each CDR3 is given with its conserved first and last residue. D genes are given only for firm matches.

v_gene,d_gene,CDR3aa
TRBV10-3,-,CAISEEGGGNQPQHF
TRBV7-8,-,CASSPQRQGKASVYNEQFF
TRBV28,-,CASSRRGNNEQFF
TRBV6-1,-,CASRVGGYNEQFF
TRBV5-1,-,CASSLVLEGTEAFF
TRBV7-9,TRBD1,CASTKQTGSYEQYF
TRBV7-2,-,CASSLYSVGELFF
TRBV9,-,CASSVGAGTLSSTGELFF
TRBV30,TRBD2,CAGVAGGAYNEQFF
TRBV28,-,CASSLKWSLSSHEQYF
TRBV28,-,CASSPAGTGLFSGSPGSCFF
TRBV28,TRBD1,CASSFPPGTVNYEQYF
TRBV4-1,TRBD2,CASSQEIGLAGTDTQYF
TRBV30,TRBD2,CAGDSGSTDTQYF
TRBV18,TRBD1,CASSAARDSEIYGYTF
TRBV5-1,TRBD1,CASSLEDRVFLRAFF
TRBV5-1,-,CASSQGLSREELFF
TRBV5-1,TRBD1,CASSLTFTGTGITYEQYF
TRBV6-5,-,CASSYSAQGIKNIQYF
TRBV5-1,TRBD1,CASSTRDRGETQYF
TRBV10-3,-,CAIRGQIRETQYF
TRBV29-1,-,CSVEMQYGYTF
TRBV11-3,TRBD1,CASSLGQGTHEQYF
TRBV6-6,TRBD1,CASSLGQANTEAFF
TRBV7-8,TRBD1,CASSLAQGAYGYTF
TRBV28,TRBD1,CASSPPGTGDYGYTF
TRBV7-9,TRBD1,CASSLEGQTAEAFF
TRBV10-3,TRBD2,CAISEASGPTYEQYF